This T cell receptor beta chain emerged from a study of Graves' ophthalmopathy and Graves' hyperthyroidism. Whole-study results and caveats: Ophthalmopathy progression was predicted with roughly 68% sensitivity and around 72% specificity.

The hyperthyroidism patients, aged 18 to 65, had been newly diagnosed, with under 2 months' duration. Exclusion applied to patients with other autoimmune diseases, uncontrolled infections, pregnancy or lactation. Of note for this clonotype: As yet, its antigen is unknown.

TCR beta CDR3 amplification used RNA transcripts. Second-round multiplex PCR came after first-round RT-PCR with HTBI primers. Each CDR3 protein is one row after TCRdb ran MiXCR on the multiplex PCR reads. Found here are roughly 600,000 distinct CDR3 sequences, less than 40% of them singletons; the top ten hold 3.5% to 5%. The sequence came from an adult man with Graves' hyperthyroidism. The material sequenced was peripheral blood or thyroid tissue (not recorded which).

CDR3 coding DNA: TGCAGTGCTAGAGGGGGGGGCGGGACCTCCGGGGAGCTGTTTTTT. Translation gives CSARGGGGTSGELFF. The chain employs TRBV20-1 and TRBJ2-2; D is possibly TRBD2 (7 bases). Germline V gene sequence: CDR1 DFQATT, CDR2 SNEGSKA (reference sequence). Trimming cost V 1 base and J 6 bases, with 15 bases left between them. The CDR3 sequence is 15 residues long.